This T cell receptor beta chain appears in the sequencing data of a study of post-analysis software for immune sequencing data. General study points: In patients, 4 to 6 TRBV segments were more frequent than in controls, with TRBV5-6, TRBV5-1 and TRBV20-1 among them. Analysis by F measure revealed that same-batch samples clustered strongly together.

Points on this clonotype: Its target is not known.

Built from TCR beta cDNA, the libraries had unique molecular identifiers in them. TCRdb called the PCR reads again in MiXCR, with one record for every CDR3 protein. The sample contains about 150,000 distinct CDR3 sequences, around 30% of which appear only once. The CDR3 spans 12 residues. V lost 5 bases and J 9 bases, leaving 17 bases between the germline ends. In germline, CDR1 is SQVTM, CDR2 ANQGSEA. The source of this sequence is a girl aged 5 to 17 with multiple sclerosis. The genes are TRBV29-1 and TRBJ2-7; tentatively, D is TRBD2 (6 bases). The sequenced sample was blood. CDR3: CSVSLARARQYF. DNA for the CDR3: TGCAGCGTTTCTCTAGCGCGAGCTAGGCAGTACTTC.